The T cell receptor beta chain described here comes from a study of T cell changes during pregnancy in multiple sclerosis. Assay used: immunoSEQ multiplex PCR; TCRdb lists only in-frame clones, some missing. The sample has 30,000 or so clones; 88% are singletons. The material was CD4+ T cells from peripheral blood mononuclear cells, obtained in the first trimester of pregnancy. The receptor comes from a female donor in good health, enrolled as a control in a pregnancy study.

The CDR3 here is CASSPGTGRVNTEAFF. As DNA, the CDR3 is TGTGCCAGCTCACCTGGGACAGGGAGGGTGAACACTGAAGCTTTCTTT. This chain connects TRBV18 to TRBJ1-1; 9 positions match TRBD1. CDR1 is KGHSH and CDR2 is LQKENI in the germline V gene. The trim removed 3 bases at V and 0 bases at J, leaving 5 bases unmatched. This CDR3 has 16 residues.